This paragraph covers one TCR beta chain sequence. What it binds is not known. Until they underwent thyroid surgery, no patient had received any treatment. This CDR3 spans 13 amino acids. V lost 1 base and J 11 bases, leaving 15 bases between the germline ends. Germline V gene sequence: CDR1 SGDLS, CDR2 YYNGEE. This sample stems from a study of metastatic and nonmetastatic thyroid tumors. Overall study: Malignant and benign thyroid patients had repertoires compared in peripheral blood and tumor or nodule tissue. Whole-study findings and limits: Malignant thyroid tumors reportedly exceeded benign nodules significantly in TCR beta diversity, with the difference appearing in blood and tumor.

TCRdb ran MiXCR on the PCR reads. The profile shows some 6,000 clones, roughly 25% of them singletons. The chain couples TRBV9 to TRBJ1-1; D remains ambiguous. The source is a male donor with papillary thyroid cancer or a benign thyroid nodule (not recorded which). Some clones in this sample may be carry-over from other donors' samples. Specimen: adjacent normal tissue. CDR3 in amino acids: CASSVIPDKEAFF. The DNA of the CDR3 is TGTGCCAGCAGCGTAATCCCCGATAAAGAGGCTTTCTTT. The whole variable domain, filled in from reference TRBV9 and TRBJ1-1, reads DSGVTQTPKHLITATGQRVTLRCSPRSGDLSVYWYQQSLDQGLQFLIQYYNGEERAKGNILERFSAQQFPDLHSELNLSSLELGDSALYFCASSVIPDKEAFFGQGTRLTVV.